A selection of T cell receptor beta chains follows, all from one sample in a study of PD-1 blockade in classical Hodgkin lymphoma. Generated by immunoSEQ multiplex PCR, the TCRdb table keeps only in-frame clones and is missing some. Seen here are tens of thousands of clones, approximately 85% observed once, and the top ten hold around a third. Sequencing was performed on peripheral blood mononuclear cells (PBMCs), taken at baseline. The receptors come from a human donor with classical Hodgkin lymphoma. Each CDR3 is given with its conserved first and last residue. Fields, in order: V gene, CDR3 protein.

>TRBV6-6
CATRSFGVIYGYTF
>TRBV6-1
CASSLDRAQPQHF
>TRBV4-2
CASSPSPGQGRGYTF
>TRBV6-6
CASSYPWDRDHEQYF
>TRBV19
CASSIRTNTDTQYF
>TRBV11-2
CASSLYTGTENTEAFF
>TRBV10-3
CAIRGQAANTEAFF
>TRBV27
CATARGGYRRSYEQYF
>TRBV30
CAWSVFNQPQHF
>TRBV7-2
CASSLGGLAVEQYF
>TRBV2
CASSLNMDSYEQYF
>TRBV11-2
CASSSRDRAADTQYF
>TRBV6-5
CASSQDGYSNQPQHF
>TRBV2
CASRWTGEPNQPQHF
>TRBV7-9
CASSLGGFGSGAFF
>TRBV11-2
CASSPNPQGGRQYF
>TRBV7-7
CASSPGAASYEQYF
>TRBV5-1
CASSSQGMGGTEAFF
>TRBV7-9
CASRPQGDTQYF
>TRBV18
CASSKGEAYNEQFF
>TRBV7-6
CASSSSGGAGTGELFF
>TRBV27
CASSPGAFADTQYF
>TRBV7-2
CASSSTKETQYF
>TRBV7-6
CASSLDTNTEAFF
>TRBV6-5
CASSQMDRYSNGYTF
>TRBV7-6
CASSPRIRGAEIPETQYF
>TRBV4-1
CASSQEFRPGANVLTF
>TRBV7-3
CASSLTSGSDYGYTF
>TRBV6-6
CASSLGTSKDTQYF
>TRBV5-1
CASSLEGNSNQPQHF
>TRBV7-9
CASSLWGVALSSGNTIYF
>TRBV11-2
CASSLYDSQPQHF
>TRBV6-5
CASSSTWGYTF
>TRBV4-3
CASSQDSQLGTDTQYF
>TRBV4-2
CASSPPGTGAEKLFF
>TRBV29-1
CSVGQGGNTEAFF
>TRBV29-1
CSVEPQPGGGHPASIYGYTF
>TRBV9
CASSSLTGGGNTEAFF
>TRBV7-8
CASSSRIGEGTEAFF
>TRBV7-8
CASSSRWGRDEKLFF
>TRBV10-3
CAISAGQDGYTF
>TRBV7-2
CASRHSASGGNGGELFF
>TRBV30
CAWSVGPGTGELFF
>TRBV4-2
CASSLLGGSSTDTQYF
>TRBV5-5
CASSLTGRRDTEAFF